What follows are 13 T cell receptor beta chains derived from one specimen sequenced in a study of blood T cell repertoires in COVID-19. Generated by immunoSEQ multiplex PCR, the TCRdb table keeps only in-frame clones and is missing some. The sample yields 50,000 to 60,000 clones, 80% to 90% seen once. Sequenced input: peripheral blood. The receptors were sampled from a man in his 60s with acute or convalescent COVID-19.

This clone was picked up one time. The chain has TRBV12-5 and TRBJ1-3; D call uncertain. Germline lookup yields CDR1 LGHNT and CDR2 FRNRAP. Between the trimmed V and J ends, which lost 1 base and 0 bases, there was a span of 13 bases. The CDR3 runs 17 residues. DNA of the CDR3: TGTGCTAGTGGTTTGGGTGCGGCGGGGTACTCTGGAAACACCATATATTTT. This sequence encodes CASGLGAAGYSGNTIYF.

The rearrangement links TRBV30 to TRBJ2-2; weak D call: TRBD1 (6 bases). CDR3 size: 16 residues. In germline, CDR1 is GTSNPN, CDR2 SVGIG (reference sequence). Trimming removed 0 bases at V and 4 bases at J, with 15 bases between. Written as DNA, the CDR3 is TGTGCCTGGAGTGTACAGTGGGGGCTTAGCACCGGGGAGCTGTTTTTT. Translated, it gives CAWSVQWGLSTGELFF. The full variable domain, with the rest looked up from reference TRBV30 and TRBJ2-2, is SQTIHQWPATLVQPVGSPLSLECTVEGTSNPNLYWYRQAAGRGLQLLFYSVGIGQISSEVPQNLSASRPQDRQFILSSKKLLLSDSGFYLCAWSVQWGLSTGELFFGEGSRLTVL.

The chain carries TRBV9 and TRBJ2-5; no firm D call. The CDR3 consists of 14 residues. V shed 0 bases and J shed 4 bases, with 10 bases lying between them. Germline lookup yields CDR1 SGDLS and CDR2 YYNGEE. This CDR3 reads CASSVDPYRETQYF. CDR3 nucleotide sequence: TGTGCCAGCAGCGTAGATCCTTACAGAGAGACCCAGTACTTC.

This rearrangement joins TRBV5-6 to TRBJ1-2; TRBD1 might be the D (5 bases). The CDR3 consists of 13 residues. Trimming took off 4 bases at V and 6 bases at J, with 13 bases between the two ends. The germline V gene has CDR1 SGHDT and CDR2 YYEEEE. This CDR3 is CASSLSGENGYTF. The CDR3 nucleotides are TGTGCCAGCAGCCTCTCGGGGGAAAATGGCTACACCTTC. Together with reference TRBV5-6 and TRBJ1-2, the CDR3 gives the full variable domain: DAGVTQSPTHLIKTRGQQVTLRCSPKSGHDTVSWYQQALGQGPQFIFQYYEEEERQRGNFPDRFSGHQFPNYSSELNVNALLLGDSALYLCASSLSGENGYTFGSGTRLTVV.

This chain joins TRBV7-9 and TRBJ1-1; tentative D call: TRBD1 (5 bases). V was clipped by 1 base and J by 5 bases, with 11 bases between them. The CDR3 contains 14 residues. Germline V gene data show CDR1 as SEHNR and CDR2 as FQNEAQ (reference sequence). Written as DNA, the CDR3 is TGTGCCAGCAGCTTAGGGACACATACTACTGAAGCTTTCTTT. Residues: CASSLGTHTTEAFF.

This chain links TRBV9 with TRBJ1-6; 8 positions match TRBD1. V was clipped by 0 bases and J by 7 bases; unmatched bases: 0. The CDR3 is 14 amino acids. The V gene's germline CDR1 is SGDLS and CDR2 YYNGEE. The CDR3 DNA reads as TGTGCCAGCAGCGTAGGGGACAGGAATTCACCCCTCCACTTT. Translation gives CASSVGDRNSPLHF.

This rearrangement joins TRBV7-6 to TRBJ2-7, with a tentative D call TRBD2 (5 bases). Trimming cost V 4 bases and J 3 bases, with 10 bases left between them. CDR1 SGHVS and CDR2 FNYEAQ come from the germline V gene. The CDR3 extends over 13 amino acids. The CDR3, as DNA: TGTGCCAGCAGCTGGAGAGGGAGCTACGAGCAGTACTTC. Translating gives CASSWRGSYEQYF.

The V call is TRBV28, the J call TRBJ1-5; 11 bases are shared with TRBD1. After removal of 1 base from V and 3 bases from J, the junction contained 17 bases not matched to a gene. The CDR3 has 21 residues. Germline V gene data show CDR1 as MDHEN and CDR2 as SYDVKM. The DNA of the CDR3 is TGTGCCAGCAGTTTATTCTCGGGGACAGGGGGGTTTTGGGGACCCAATCAGCCCCAGCATTTT. Translating it yields CASSLFSGTGGFWGPNQPQHF. Using reference TRBV28 and TRBJ1-5 for the parts outside the CDR3, the full variable domain is DVKVTQSSRYLVKRTGEKVFLECVQDMDHENMFWYRQDPGLGLRLIYFSYDVKMKEKGDIPEGYSVSREKKERFSLILESASTNQTSMYLCASSLFSGTGGFWGPNQPQHFGDGTRLSIL.

This sequence joins TRBV5-6 and TRBJ2-7; 9 nucleotides line up with TRBD1. Germline V gives CDR1 SGHDT, CDR2 YYEEEE. This CDR3 region has 15 residues. Trimming took 4 bases from V and 7 from J; bases not matched to a gene: 12. The CDR3: CASSQEGTGSNEQYF. CDR3 coding DNA: TGTGCCAGCAGCCAAGAGGGGACAGGGTCTAATGAGCAGTACTTC. Full variable domain (outside the CDR3, taken from reference TRBV5-6 and TRBJ2-7): DAGVTQSPTHLIKTRGQQVTLRCSPKSGHDTVSWYQQALGQGPQFIFQYYEEEERQRGNFPDRFSGHQFPNYSSELNVNALLLGDSALYLCASSQEGTGSNEQYFGPGTRLTVT.

The gene calls are TRBV13 and TRBJ1-1, with D tentatively TRBD1 (5 bases). The CDR3 has 15 amino acids. Germline V CDR1 and CDR2: PRHDT, FYEKMQ (reference sequence). V gave up 11 bases and J gave up 1 base, with 20 bases separating them. Here the CDR3 DNA reads TGTGCCGGCACCCCGGGTCGGGGGAGGAACACTGAAGCTTTCTTT. It translates to CAGTPGRGRNTEAFF.

The J gene is TRBJ2-3, the V gene TRBV19; TRBD2 agrees at 14 bases. In germline, CDR1 is LNHDA, CDR2 SQIVND (reference sequence). V lost 3 bases to trimming and J lost 0 bases; unmatched junction nucleotides: 8. The CDR3 runs 19 residues. The chain's CDR3 is CASSIGTSGGWPSTDTQYF. The CDR3 DNA follows: TGTGCCAGTAGTATTGGGACTAGCGGGGGATGGCCTAGCACAGATACGCAGTATTTT.

This rearrangement joins TRBV5-1 to TRBJ2-5, with 8 bases fitting TRBD2. The germline V gene encodes CDR1 SGHRS and CDR2 YFSETQ. Unmatched junction bases numbered 3, after V lost 2 bases and J lost 3 bases. This CDR3 is built from 14 residues. CDR3 protein: CASSLAGAEETQYF. The DNA for the CDR3 is TGCGCCAGCAGCTTAGCGGGGGCCGAAGAGACCCAGTACTTC.

The J gene is TRBJ1-5, the V gene TRBV7-9, with 7 bases identical to TRBD1. V lost 1 base to trimming and J lost 5 bases; unmatched junction nucleotides: 5. The CDR3 consists of 15 residues. Germline V gene data show CDR1 as SEHNR and CDR2 as FQNEAQ (reference sequence). CDR3 sequence (DNA): TGTGCCAGCAGCTTAGGTGGCAGGGGGTATCAGCCCCAGCATTTT. Amino acids: CASSLGGRGYQPQHF.